One and the same sample provided the 28 T cell receptor beta chains below, sequenced in a study of cytomegalovirus exposure and HLA in healthy donors. It was with 60 Vbeta and 13 Jbeta primers that the PCR ran. Profiled with immunoSEQ multiplex PCR; TCRdb holds only in-frame clones, not every one. Here the sample spans 100,000 to 150,000 clones, roughly a tenth being singletons. The sample taken for sequencing was PBMCs. The receptors come from a woman under 30 in good health and CMV-seropositive.

The chain uses TRBV19 and TRBJ1-3; D is perhaps TRBD1 (5 bases). The CDR3 contains 15 residues. Germline-derived CDR1 and CDR2 are LNHDA and SQIVND (reference sequence). Trimming pared 9 bases from V and 2 bases from J, leaving 17 bases between. DNA for the CDR3: TGTGCCAGCACCTTCTCAGGGTCCCCTGGAAACACCATATATTTT. This codes for CASTFSGSPGNTIYF.

The rearrangement joins TRBV4-2 to TRBJ2-5; D is unclear. Germline CDR1 LGHNA, CDR2 YNFKEQ. Trimming shortened V by 0 bases and J by 1 base, and 12 bases separated the two germline ends. CDR3 length: 16 amino acids. The DNA for the CDR3 is TGTGCCAGCAGCCAAGAACCCCCCGGAGCCCAAGAGACCCAGTACTTC. It encodes CASSQEPPGAQETQYF.

This clone came up a few times. This chain joins TRBV28 and TRBJ2-7; 8 bases are shared with TRBD2. The CDR3 is made up of 14 amino acids. The trim removed 8 bases at V and 6 bases at J, leaving 12 bases unmatched. Germline V gene sequence: CDR1 MDHEN, CDR2 SYDVKM. CDR3 amino acids: CASWRAGVPVEQYF. As DNA, the CDR3 is TGTGCCAGCTGGCGAGCGGGAGTTCCCGTCGAGCAGTACTTC.

This clone was counted a single time. The junction shows a germline mismatch at one end, possibly a read error. The same CDR3 also results from other DNA sequences found in this sample. Here the CDR3 DNA reads TGCGCCACCAGCAAGGATCCCTGGGAGGGTACTGAAGCTTTCTTT. Translated, it gives CATSKDPWEGTEAFF. The J gene is TRBJ1-1, the V gene TRBV15; no clear D gene. CDR1 is LNHNV and CDR2 is YYDKDF in the germline V gene (reference sequence). The CDR3 is 15 residues long.

The J gene is TRBJ2-7, the V gene TRBV10-3; maybe TRBD2 (5 bases). Germline V gene sequence: CDR1 ENHRY, CDR2 SYGVKD. The CDR3 extends over 14 amino acids. Trimming cost V 8 bases and J 2 bases, with 16 bases left between them. DNA of the CDR3: TGTGCCATCGGAGGTACAGCGAGCACCTACGAGCAGTACTTC. Protein product: CAIGGTASTYEQYF.

V usage is TRBV7-9 and J usage is TRBJ1-3, with a tentative D call TRBD1 (5 bases). CDR1 is SEHNR and CDR2 is FQNEAQ in the germline V gene (reference sequence). The ends were cut back, 5 bases at V and 7 bases at J, with 15 bases in the middle. This CDR3 region has 14 residues. This CDR3 is CASSPGLTPNTIYF. The CDR3, as DNA: TGTGCCAGCAGCCCGGGACTCACACCGAACACCATATATTTT.

This clone showed up just a few times. The junction departs from germline at one end; a sequencing error may be responsible. The rearrangement uses TRBV7-7 and TRBJ1-5; D gene ambiguous. CDR1 and CDR2 from the germline V gene are SSHAT and FNYEAQ (reference sequence). This CDR3 is 13 amino acids long. CDR3 sequence (DNA): TGTGCTAGCAGCTCGTCTCGGGATCGGCCCCAGCATTTT. Amino acid sequence: CASSSSRDRPQHF. The entire variable domain, with the rest obtained from reference TRBV7-7 and TRBJ1-5, is as follows: GAGVSQSPRYKVTKRGQDVTLRCDPISSHATLYWYQQALGQGPEFLTYFNYEAQPDKSGLPSDRFSAERPEGSISTLTIQRTEQRDSAMYRCASSSSRDRPQHFGDGTRLSIL.

With regard to this clone: Likely a read error: the CDR3 ends without its conserved phenylalanine or tryptophan. The limits of the CDR3 on the DNA are not certain, so only TCRdb's listed CDR3 is given. This chain connects TRBV6-5 to TRBJ1-4; whether TRBD1, the table's D call, matches the DNA was not checked. CDR1 is MNHEY and CDR2 is SVGAGI in the germline V gene. The CDR3 sequence runs 14 residues, both termini included. The CDR3: CASSYSTGGEKMFL.

This clone showed up just a few times. This chain uses TRBV5-8 with TRBJ1-3, with a possible D match to TRBD1 (5 bases). The CDR3 contains 9 residues. V was pared by 7 bases and J by 15 bases, with 11 bases between. Per germline, CDR1 SGHTS and CDR2 YDEGEE. The CDR3 sequence is CASPGLSYF. The DNA for the CDR3 is TGTGCCAGCCCGGGACTTTCATATTTT.

The chain couples TRBV4-1 to TRBJ2-3, with 11 positions matching TRBD2. The length of the CDR3 is 15 residues. V trimming: 2 bases; J trimming: 5 bases; junction bases outside the gene matches: 3. Germline CDR1 MGHRA, CDR2 YSYEKL. Here the CDR3 DNA reads TGCGCCAGCAGCCAAAAACTAGCGGGAGAAGATACGCAGTATTTT. Translating it yields CASSQKLAGEDTQYF.

The chain uses TRBV28 and TRBJ2-5, with 7 bases lining up with TRBD2. V lost 3 bases and J lost 4; bases outside the gene matches: 11. Germline V gene lookup returns CDR1 MDHEN and CDR2 SYDVKM. The CDR3 loop spans 16 amino acids. CDR3 in DNA: TGTGCCAGCAGTTTCCCTAGCGGAGGGACGGTAGAGACCCAGTACTTC. This encodes CASSFPSGGTVETQYF. The whole variable domain, remainder taken from reference TRBV28 and TRBJ2-5, is DVKVTQSSRYLVKRTGEKVFLECVQDMDHENMFWYRQDPGLGLRLIYFSYDVKMKEKGDIPEGYSVSREKKERFSLILESASTNQTSMYLCASSFPSGGTVETQYFGPGTRLLVL.

This clone was seen only a few times. This chain uses TRBV28 with TRBJ1-5; 7 nucleotides line up with TRBD1. V shed 4 bases and J 0 bases; nucleotides not matched to a gene: 6. The germline V gene encodes CDR1 MDHEN and CDR2 SYDVKM. The CDR3 contains 16 residues. The CDR3 DNA sequence: TGTGCCAGCAGTTCCAGGGACAGATTTAGCAATCAGCCCCAGCATTTT. This sequence encodes CASSSRDRFSNQPQHF.

This clone was observed a handful of times. The rearrangement links TRBV5-4 to TRBJ2-2; TRBD1 is a possible D gene (5 bases). The CDR3 loop spans 13 amino acids. The germline CDR1 and CDR2 sequences are SGHNT and YYREEE (reference sequence). Between the trimmed V and J ends, which lost 1 base and 4 bases, there was a span of 5 bases. The chain's CDR3 is CASSLTGTGELFF. The CDR3 nucleotides are TGTGCCAGCAGCTTGACAGGCACCGGGGAGCTGTTTTTT.

The V gene is TRBV25-1, the J gene TRBJ1-1, with 7 bases fitting TRBD1. V gave up 4 bases and J gave up 6 bases; unmatched junction bases: 5. Germline-derived CDR1 and CDR2 are MGHDK and SYGVNS. This CDR3 is built from 13 residues. This chain's CDR3 is CASSVQGMSEAFF. CDR3 bases: TGTGCCAGCAGTGTACAGGGGATGTCTGAAGCTTTCTTT.

There are a few counts of this clone. The chain links TRBV4-1 to TRBJ1-2, with 7 bases that match TRBD1. The germline CDR1 and CDR2 sequences are MGHRA and YSYEKL. This CDR3 has 14 amino acids. V was clipped by 3 bases and J by 4 bases; unmatched bases: 5. The CDR3 DNA follows: TGCGCCAGCAGCCATCCGGACAGGACCTATGGCTACACCTTC. This translates into CASSHPDRTYGYTF.

This rearrangement joins TRBV7-2 to TRBJ2-7; 8 bases line up with TRBD1. CDR1 is SGHTA, CDR2 FQGNSA, per germline. This CDR3 region has 13 residues. Trimming removed 4 bases from V and 6 bases from J; junction bases left unmatched: 5. CDR3 region: CASSSGGFSEQYF. The DNA for the CDR3 is TGTGCCAGCAGCTCAGGGGGCTTCAGCGAGCAGTACTTC. The variable domain in full, completed from reference TRBV7-2 and TRBJ2-7, reads GAGVSQSPSNKVTEKGKDVELRCDPISGHTALYWYRQSLGQGLEFLIYFQGNSAPDKSGLPSDRFSAERTGGSVSTLTIQRTQQEDSAVYLCASSSGGFSEQYFGPGTRLTVT.

This clone has more than one count but fewer than ten. At one boundary the junction diverges from the germline segment, which might be a read error. The chain joins TRBV27 to TRBJ2-2, with D possibly being TRBD1 (6 bases). Germline V gives CDR1 MNHEY, CDR2 SMNVEV (reference sequence). CDR3 length: 15 amino acids. The CDR3: CASSYRPTGSGEMFF. The CDR3 DNA sequence: TGTGCCAGCAGTTACCGTCCCACAGGGTCAGGGGAGATGTTTTTC.

The chain recombines TRBV5-6 with TRBJ2-1; TRBD2 matches 10 bases. The CDR3 has 13 residues. Germline V gives CDR1 SGHDT, CDR2 YYEEEE. J lost 9 bases, V lost 5 bases, and 5 bases had no gene match. The CDR3 DNA follows: TGTGCCAGCAGAGTAGCGGGAGGTGTTGAGCAGTTCTTC. Protein: CASRVAGGVEQFF. The full variable domain, with the rest looked up from reference TRBV5-6 and TRBJ2-1, is DAGVTQSPTHLIKTRGQQVTLRCSPKSGHDTVSWYQQALGQGPQFIFQYYEEEERQRGNFPDRFSGHQFPNYSSELNVNALLLGDSALYLCASRVAGGVEQFFGPGTRLTVL.

This clone has only a few counts. The chain uses TRBV5-5 and TRBJ2-1; 7 bases match TRBD2. The J segment lost 10 bases and the V segment lost 3 bases, leaving 7 bases of the junction unmatched. The germline gives CDR1 SGHKS, CDR2 YYEKEE (reference sequence). The CDR3 extends over 13 amino acids. The DNA for the CDR3 is TGTGCCAGCAGCTCCCGGGACTACGGGGAGCAGTTCTTC. Protein: CASSSRDYGEQFF.

This clone was seen more than once but under ten times. The chain is built from TRBV5-4 and TRBJ1-4; 9 nucleotides agree with TRBD1. Germline-derived CDR1 and CDR2 are SGHNT and YYREEE (reference sequence). V trimming: 3 bases; J trimming: 7 bases; junction bases outside the gene matches: 1. The CDR3 is 13 residues long. As DNA, the CDR3 is TGTGCCAGCAGCTCGGGACAGGGTGAAAAACTGTTTTTT. This encodes CASSSGQGEKLFF.

This clone was observed a handful of times. The chain carries TRBV7-6 and TRBJ2-2; a possible D gene is TRBD1 (6 bases). V was trimmed by 1 base and J by 7 bases, leaving 13 bases between them. Germline V lookup: CDR1 SGHVS, CDR2 FNYEAQ. This CDR3 has 15 amino acids. The CDR3 here is CASSLDAGVSGELFF. CDR3 in DNA: TGTGCCAGCAGCTTAGATGCAGGGGTGAGCGGGGAGCTGTTTTTT.

This clone was observed a few times. The J gene is TRBJ1-4, the V gene TRBV4-1, with TRBD1 identical over 7 bases. The CDR3 is 14 residues long. Germline trimming cut 4 bases from V and 8 bases from J; bases unmatched to any gene: 7. The germline V gene has CDR1 MGHRA and CDR2 YSYEKL. The CDR3 loop is CASSPGQLREKLFF. The CDR3 DNA reads TGCGCCAGCAGCCCGGGACAGTTGAGGGAAAAACTGTTTTTT.

This clone was detected many times. The chain couples TRBV5-4 to TRBJ1-4; no reliable D call. Between the trimmed V and J ends, which lost 4 bases and 5 bases, there was a span of 15 bases. Germline V gene lookup returns CDR1 SGHNT and CDR2 YYREEE (reference sequence). CDR3 length: 15 amino acids. The CDR3 loop reads CASSTERLGNEKLFF. The CDR3 nucleotides are TGTGCCAGCAGCACCGAAAGACTTGGGAATGAAAAACTGTTTTTT.

This clone has only a few counts. The chain couples TRBV4-1 to TRBJ2-1, with D perhaps TRBD1 (6 bases). Germline-derived CDR1 and CDR2 are MGHRA and YSYEKL. Trimming cost V 0 bases and J 3 bases, with 9 bases left between them. CDR3 size: 15 residues. CDR3 bases: TGCGCCAGCAGCCAAGATTCACAGGGCTACAATGAGCAGTTCTTC. Encoded protein: CASSQDSQGYNEQFF.

This clone turned up a few times. DNA for the CDR3: TGTGCCGCCTACAGGGGGTTGGGTGGCTACACCTTC. Protein sequence: CAAYRGLGGYTF. The chain carries TRBV2 and TRBJ1-2, with 8 bases lining up with TRBD1. There are 12 residues in the CDR3. Germline V lookup: CDR1 SNHLY, CDR2 FYNNEI. V lost 11 bases and J lost 7; bases outside the gene matches: 9.

The chain has TRBV27 and TRBJ2-6; TRBD1 agrees at 10 bases. V was pared by 7 bases and J by 0 bases, with 6 bases of the junction left unmatched. From germline, CDR1 is MNHEY and CDR2 SMNVEV (reference sequence). The CDR3 covers 17 residues. Here the CDR3 DNA reads TGTGCCAGCACCCGGACAGGGGGTAGCTCTGGGGCCAACGTCCTGACTTTC. The encoded protein is CASTRTGGSSGANVLTF.

The table lists this clone with a few counts. The CDR3 nucleotides are TGTGCCAGCAGCTTTAGGACTAGCGGGAGGAGCTCCTACAATGAGCAGTTCTTC. It yields the protein CASSFRTSGRSSYNEQFF. The chain has TRBV13 and TRBJ2-1; 14 bases are shared with TRBD2. The CDR3 sequence is 18 residues long. Losses at the gene ends were 3 bases for V and 0 bases for J; bases not matched to a gene: 4. From germline, CDR1 is PRHDT and CDR2 FYEKMQ (reference sequence).

The rearrangement joins TRBV6-5 to TRBJ2-1; 7 bases match TRBD2. Germline V gene sequence: CDR1 MNHEY, CDR2 SVGAGI. J gave up 5 bases and V 2 bases, and 6 bases lay outside the gene matches. The CDR3 length is 15 residues. The CDR3 sequence is CASSYSRREDNEQFF. Written as DNA, the CDR3 is TGTGCCAGCAGTTACAGTCGACGGGAGGACAATGAGCAGTTCTTC.